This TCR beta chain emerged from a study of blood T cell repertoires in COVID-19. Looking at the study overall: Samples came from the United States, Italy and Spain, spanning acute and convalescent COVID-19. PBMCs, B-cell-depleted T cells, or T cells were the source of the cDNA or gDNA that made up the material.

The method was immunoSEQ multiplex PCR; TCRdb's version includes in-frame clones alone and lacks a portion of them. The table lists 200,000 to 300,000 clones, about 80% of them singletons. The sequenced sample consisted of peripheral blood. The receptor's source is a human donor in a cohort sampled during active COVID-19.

The CDR3 bases are TGCAGCGTCCGGGACAGGTCCACCTACGAGCAGTACTTC. Translating it yields CSVRDRSTYEQYF. V gene TRBV29-1 combines with J gene TRBJ2-7; 8 bases map to TRBD1. The germline CDR1 and CDR2 sequences are SQVTM and ANQGSEA. The J segment lost 2 bases and the V segment lost 6 bases, leaving 6 bases of the junction unmatched. The CDR3 is 13 residues long.